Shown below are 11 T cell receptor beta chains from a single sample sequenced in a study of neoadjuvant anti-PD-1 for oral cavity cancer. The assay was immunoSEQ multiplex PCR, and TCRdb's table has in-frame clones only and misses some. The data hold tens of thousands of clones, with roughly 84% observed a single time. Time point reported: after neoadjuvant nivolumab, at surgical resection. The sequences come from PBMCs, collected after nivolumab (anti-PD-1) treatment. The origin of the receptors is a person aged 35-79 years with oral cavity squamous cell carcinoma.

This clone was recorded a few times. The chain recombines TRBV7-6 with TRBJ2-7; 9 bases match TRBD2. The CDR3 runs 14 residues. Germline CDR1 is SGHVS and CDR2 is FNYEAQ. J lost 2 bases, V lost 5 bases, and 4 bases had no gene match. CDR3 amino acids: CASSLLAGPYEQYF. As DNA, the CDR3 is TGTGCCAGCAGCCTTCTAGCGGGACCCTACGAGCAGTACTTC.

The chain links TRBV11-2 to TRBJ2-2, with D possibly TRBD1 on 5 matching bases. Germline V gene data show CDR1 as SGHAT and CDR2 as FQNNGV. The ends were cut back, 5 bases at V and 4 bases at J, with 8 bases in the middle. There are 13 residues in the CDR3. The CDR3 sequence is CASSTGSTGELFF. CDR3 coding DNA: TGTGCCAGCAGCACAGGATCCACCGGGGAGCTGTTTTTT.

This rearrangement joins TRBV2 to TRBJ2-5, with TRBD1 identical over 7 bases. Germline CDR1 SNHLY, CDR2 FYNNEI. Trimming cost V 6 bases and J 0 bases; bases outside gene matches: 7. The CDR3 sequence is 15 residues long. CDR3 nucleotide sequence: TGTGCCAGCAGCCGCGAGGGACAGAACCAAGAGACCCAGTACTTC. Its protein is CASSREGQNQETQYF.

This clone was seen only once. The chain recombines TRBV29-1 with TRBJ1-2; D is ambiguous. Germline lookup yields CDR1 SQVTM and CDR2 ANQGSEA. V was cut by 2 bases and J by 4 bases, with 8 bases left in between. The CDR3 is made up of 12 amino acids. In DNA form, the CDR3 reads TGCAGCGTTGAATCGGCCGCCTATGGCTACACCTTC. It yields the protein CSVESAAYGYTF.

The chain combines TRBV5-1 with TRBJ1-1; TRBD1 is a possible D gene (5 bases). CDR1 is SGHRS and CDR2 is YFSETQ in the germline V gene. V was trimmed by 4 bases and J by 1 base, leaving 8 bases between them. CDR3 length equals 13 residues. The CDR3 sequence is CASSLGGNTEAFF. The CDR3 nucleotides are TGCGCCAGCAGCCTTGGGGGGAACACTGAAGCTTTCTTT.

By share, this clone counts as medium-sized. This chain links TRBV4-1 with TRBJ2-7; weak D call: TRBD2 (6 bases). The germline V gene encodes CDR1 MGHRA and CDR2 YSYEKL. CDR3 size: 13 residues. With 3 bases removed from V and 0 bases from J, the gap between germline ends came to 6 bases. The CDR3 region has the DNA TGCGCCAGCAGCCATAGCGGCTCCTACGAGCAGTACTTC. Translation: CASSHSGSYEQYF.

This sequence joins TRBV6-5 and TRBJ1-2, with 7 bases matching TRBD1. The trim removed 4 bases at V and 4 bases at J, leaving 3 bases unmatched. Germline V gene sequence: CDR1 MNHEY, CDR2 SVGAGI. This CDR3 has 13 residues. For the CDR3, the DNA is TGTGCCAGCAGTTCGGCAGGGGGCTATGGCTACACCTTC. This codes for CASSSAGGYGYTF.

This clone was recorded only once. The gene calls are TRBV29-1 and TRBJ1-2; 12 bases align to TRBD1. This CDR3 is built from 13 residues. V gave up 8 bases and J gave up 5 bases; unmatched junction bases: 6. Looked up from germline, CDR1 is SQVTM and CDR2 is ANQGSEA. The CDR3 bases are TGCAGCTCAGCGGGACAGGGGGCATATGGCTACACCTTC. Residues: CSSAGQGAYGYTF.

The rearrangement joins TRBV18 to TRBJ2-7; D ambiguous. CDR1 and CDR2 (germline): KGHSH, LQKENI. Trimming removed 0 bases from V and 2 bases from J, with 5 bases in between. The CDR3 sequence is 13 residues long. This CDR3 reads CASSPPATYEQYF. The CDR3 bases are TGTGCCAGCTCACCACCGGCTACCTACGAGCAGTACTTC.

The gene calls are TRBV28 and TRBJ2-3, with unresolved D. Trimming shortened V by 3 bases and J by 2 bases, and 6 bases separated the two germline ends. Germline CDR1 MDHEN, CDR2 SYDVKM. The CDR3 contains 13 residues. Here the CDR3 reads CASSLPHTDTQYF. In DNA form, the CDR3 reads TGTGCCAGCAGTTTGCCCCACACAGATACGCAGTATTTT.

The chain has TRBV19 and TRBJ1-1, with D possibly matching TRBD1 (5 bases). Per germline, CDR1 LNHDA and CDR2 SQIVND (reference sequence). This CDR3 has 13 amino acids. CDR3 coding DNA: TGTGCGAGCTCCCAGGGAATAAATAGGGGAGCTTTCTTT. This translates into CASSQGINRGAFF.